A single sample is the source of the 14 T cell receptor beta chains below, sequenced in a study of blood T cell repertoires in COVID-19. Method: immunoSEQ multiplex PCR; TCRdb's copy keeps in-frame clones and lacks some. The sample carries roughly 86,000 clones, 85% recorded once. Sample: peripheral blood. These TCRs come from a man in his fifties with acute or convalescent COVID-19.

In nucleotides, the CDR3 is TGTGCCAGCAGCTTGGTGGGGGGGGTTACCGGGGAGCTGTTTTTT. This codes for CASSLVGGVTGELFF. V and J are TRBV11-2 and TRBJ2-2; 7 bases fit TRBD2. Trimming took 3 bases from V and 5 from J; bases not matched to a gene: 6. The CDR3 length is 15 residues. Germline V CDR1 and CDR2: SGHAT, FQNNGV.

The chain employs TRBV6-5 and TRBJ1-2; TRBD1 matches 9 bases. Losses at the gene ends were 10 bases for V and 4 bases for J; bases not matched to a gene: 13. The CDR3 is 15 residues long. Germline lookup yields CDR1 MNHEY and CDR2 SVGAGI. The CDR3 region is CATRPGQGVSYGYTF. Written as DNA, the CDR3 is TGTGCCACCCGACCGGGACAGGGTGTCAGCTATGGCTACACCTTC.

In its sample, this clone was seen once. This chain connects TRBV11-2 to TRBJ2-1; D possibly corresponds to TRBD2 (5 bases). The V gene lost 2 bases and the J gene lost 2 bases, with 13 bases spanning the gap. Germline V CDR1 and CDR2: SGHAT, FQNNGV. This CDR3 has 16 amino acids. The CDR3, as DNA: TGTGCCAGCAGCTTAAGGTGGGAGTACACCTACAATGAGCAGTTCTTC. This encodes CASSLRWEYTYNEQFF.

This clone was detected only once. The chain combines TRBV28 with TRBJ2-5; TRBD1 aligns across 10 bases. V lost 6 bases and J lost 1; bases outside the gene matches: 8. The CDR3 runs 16 residues. In germline, CDR1 is MDHEN, CDR2 SYDVKM. The CDR3 nucleotides are TGTGCCAGCAGCCTAGGGGGACAGGGGATCCAAGAGACCCAGTACTTC. Translating it yields CASSLGGQGIQETQYF. The entire variable domain, with the rest obtained from reference TRBV28 and TRBJ2-5, is as follows: DVKVTQSSRYLVKRTGEKVFLECVQDMDHENMFWYRQDPGLGLRLIYFSYDVKMKEKGDIPEGYSVSREKKERFSLILESASTNQTSMYLCASSLGGQGIQETQYFGPGTRLLVL.

This clone was recorded a few times. The J gene is TRBJ1-2, the V gene TRBV6-5, with 8 bases aligning to TRBD1. Germline lookup yields CDR1 MNHEY and CDR2 SVGAGI. After removal of 7 bases from V and 4 bases from J, the junction contained 8 bases not matched to a gene. The CDR3 is 14 amino acids. CDR3 protein: CASTRTGTGYGYTF. The CDR3 coding sequence is TGTGCCAGCACCCGCACCGGGACAGGCTATGGCTACACCTTC.

This clone was seen more than once but under ten times. This chain connects TRBV20-1 to TRBJ1-2; TRBD1 is a possible D gene (5 bases). The CDR3 spans 15 residues. Germline V lookup: CDR1 DFQATT, CDR2 SNEGSKA (reference sequence). V lost 3 bases and J 1 base, leaving 15 bases between the germline ends. The CDR3 bases are TGCAGTGCTAGTGATGTGGGGCTGGATAACTATGGCTACACCTTC. Translation: CSASDVGLDNYGYTF.

The V gene is TRBV6-4, the J gene TRBJ2-6; 8 nucleotides line up with TRBD1. Trimming removed 2 bases from V and 0 bases from J; junction bases left unmatched: 0. Germline V gene sequence: CDR1 MRHNA, CDR2 SNTAGT. The CDR3 is 16 residues long. CDR3 nucleotides: TGTGCCAGCAGTGACGGGACAGGCTCTGGGGCCAACGTCCTGACTTTC. This translates into CASSDGTGSGANVLTF.

This rearrangement joins TRBV10-1 to TRBJ1-2, with TRBD1 as a possible D gene (5 bases). In germline, CDR1 is WNHNN, CDR2 SYGVQD (reference sequence). The CDR3 contains 14 residues. Trimming took 3 bases from V and 2 from J, leaving 10 bases between them. CDR3 bases: TGCGCCAGCAGTGAACGGCAGGGCAACTATGGCTACACCTTC. Amino acids: CASSERQGNYGYTF.

The V call is TRBV10-3, the J call TRBJ2-1; 10 bases line up with TRBD2. Germline loops: CDR1 ENHRY, CDR2 SYGVKD. The CDR3 contains 18 residues. V lost 2 bases and J lost 8; bases outside the gene matches: 15. Here the CDR3 reads CAISEKGSGRAPRDEQFF. CDR3 coding DNA: TGTGCCATCAGTGAGAAGGGGAGCGGGAGGGCCCCTAGGGATGAGCAGTTCTTC.

The chain uses TRBV10-1 and TRBJ2-1; 9 positions agree with TRBD1. The germline V gene encodes CDR1 WNHNN and CDR2 SYGVQD (reference sequence). The CDR3 covers 18 residues. J lost 6 bases, V lost 1 base, and 13 bases had no gene match. The CDR3 nucleotides are TGCGCCAGCAGTGAGTTCCTCTCAGGACAGGGGAGGGTCAATGAGCAGTTCTTC. This sequence encodes CASSEFLSGQGRVNEQFF.

The V gene is TRBV6-5, the J gene TRBJ1-6; 8 positions match TRBD1. Per germline, CDR1 MNHEY and CDR2 SVGAGI. V lost 1 base to trimming and J lost 6 bases; unmatched junction nucleotides: 5. This CDR3 comprises 16 residues. The CDR3 loop is CASSYLFGQGNSPLHF. The CDR3 nucleotides are TGTGCCAGCAGTTACTTATTCGGACAGGGTAATTCACCCCTCCACTTT.

V gene TRBV7-3 combines with J gene TRBJ2-2; the D gene is possibly TRBD2 (5 bases). CDR1 is SGHTA, CDR2 FQGTGA, per germline. The CDR3 length is 14 residues. V lost 6 bases and J 6 bases, leaving 14 bases between the germline ends. The CDR3 nucleotides are TGTGCCAGCAGACTAACACGGGAAGCCGGGGAGCTGTTTTTT. It codes for CASRLTREAGELFF.

The chain combines TRBV27 with TRBJ2-7; 8 nucleotides agree with TRBD1. The CDR3 runs 15 residues. J lost 0 bases, V lost 6 bases, and 7 bases had no gene match. Germline assignment: CDR1 MNHEY and CDR2 SMNVEV (reference sequence). CDR3 bases: TGTGCCAGCAGACCGGACAGGGACTTCTCCTACGAGCAGTACTTC. It encodes CASRPDRDFSYEQYF.

The chain has TRBV24-1 and TRBJ2-7; D unclear. The CDR3 has 12 residues. The V and J ends lost 5 bases and 0 bases respectively, with 4 bases between them. Germline V gene data show CDR1 as KGHDR and CDR2 as SFDVKD. Written as DNA, the CDR3 is TGTGCCACCAGTGCCGGCTCCTACGAGCAGTACTTC. It codes for CATSAGSYEQYF.